The 12 T cell receptor beta chains in this list originate from one sample, sequenced in a study of Ad26.COV2.S vaccination and SARS-CoV-2 variants. Clones were sequenced by immunoSEQ multiplex PCR, and TCRdb holds only the in-frame ones, with some missing. The sample contains hundreds of thousands of clones, 80% to 90% of which appear only once. The sample's treatment: approximately 18 received Ad26.COV2.S at low or high dose, single or two shots; about 5 received placebo; per-sample allocation not given. Sampling was done on day 63 after the first vaccine or placebo injection. This specimen consisted of peripheral blood, obtained in a trial of Ad26.COV2.S vaccine versus placebo. All receptors come from a person between 18 and 65 years old who received the Ad26.COV2.S COVID-19 vaccine or a placebo.

The CDR3 region is CASSYARGETYNSPLHF. In nucleotides, the CDR3 is TGTGCCAGCAGTTACGCACGGGGCGAAACCTATAATTCACCCCTCCACTTT. The chain recombines TRBV6-2 or TRBV6-3 with TRBJ1-6; tentatively, D is TRBD1 (5 bases). The CDR3 contains 17 residues. V shed 2 bases and J shed 2 bases, with 13 bases lying between them. Per the germline V gene, CDR1 is MNHEY and CDR2 is SVGEGT.

The chain has TRBV7-2 and TRBJ2-1, with TRBD2 matching 9 bases. Looked up from germline, CDR1 is SGHTA and CDR2 is FQGNSA. V dropped 5 bases and J dropped 6; count of bases not matched to a gene: 17. The CDR3 covers 18 residues. CDR3: CASSLRPRSGSLINEQFF. The DNA for the CDR3 is TGTGCCAGCAGCCTTAGGCCCCGTAGCGGGAGCCTTATCAATGAGCAGTTCTTC.

The chain employs TRBV6-2 or TRBV6-3 and TRBJ2-7, with D possibly TRBD2 on 5 matching bases. V gave up 4 bases and J gave up 10 bases, with 14 bases separating them. This CDR3 has 12 residues. The germline V gene encodes CDR1 MNHEY and CDR2 SVGEGT. CDR3 amino acids: CASSFPGEYQYF. The CDR3, as DNA: TGTGCCAGCAGTTTCCCCGGGGAGTATCAGTACTTC.

The chain recombines TRBV11-2 with TRBJ2-5; 8 bases align to TRBD2. This CDR3 spans 15 amino acids. Germline V gene data show CDR1 as SGHAT and CDR2 as FQNNGV. V lost 7 bases, J lost 5 bases, and 12 bases stayed unmatched. CDR3 nucleotides: TGTGCCAGCATCCGCGACACGGGGGGGAAGGAGACCCAGTACTTC. It translates to CASIRDTGGKETQYF.

In DNA form, the CDR3 reads TGTGCCACCAGTGATTTGCTAGGGCAGTACTTC. This codes for CATSDLLGQYF. The chain carries TRBV24-1 and TRBJ2-7, with D uncertain. Germline-derived CDR1 and CDR2 are KGHDR and SFDVKD. The length of the CDR3 is 11 residues. Trimming cost V 0 bases and J 9 bases, with 5 bases left between them.

J is TRBJ2-1 and V is TRBV5-1; TRBD2 might be the D (6 bases). The CDR3 is 15 residues long. Germline-derived CDR1 and CDR2 are SGHRS and YFSETQ. The V gene lost 0 bases and the J gene lost 0 bases, with 7 bases spanning the gap. DNA for the CDR3: TGCGCCAGCAGCTTGGACGGGAGCTCCTACAATGAGCAGTTCTTC. Encoded protein: CASSLDGSSYNEQFF.

The V call is TRBV7-8, the J call TRBJ2-3, with TRBD2 matching 7 bases. CDR3 size: 16 residues. V lost 1 base and J lost 0; bases outside the gene matches: 4. Germline loops: CDR1 SGHVS, CDR2 FQNEAQ. The CDR3 DNA reads as TGTGCCAGCAGCTTAGAGGCTAGCGGTAGCACAGATACGCAGTATTTT. Amino acids: CASSLEASGSTDTQYF.

This rearrangement joins TRBV7-9 to TRBJ1-4; 9 nucleotides match TRBD1. The CDR3 has 15 amino acids. The germline V gene encodes CDR1 SEHNR and CDR2 FQNEAQ (reference sequence). V gave up 5 bases and J gave up 7 bases; unmatched junction bases: 8. CDR3 DNA sequence: TGTGCCAGCAGCGCCGGACAGGGGCCTTTTGAAAAACTGTTTTTT. Residues: CASSAGQGPFEKLFF.

The genes are TRBV11-3 and TRBJ1-1; D unresolved. The CDR3 totals 13 residues. Germline-derived CDR1 and CDR2 are SGHNT and YENEEA. Deletions cut 5 bases from V and 1 base from J, with 8 bases between. CDR3 protein: CASSPPGNTEAFF. In DNA form, the CDR3 reads TGTGCCAGCAGCCCACCAGGGAACACTGAAGCTTTCTTT.

The CDR3 loop is CASSPGQAYGYTF. DNA of the CDR3: TGCGCCAGCAGCCCGGGACAGGCCTATGGCTACACCTTC. This rearrangement joins TRBV5-1 to TRBJ1-2; TRBD1 aligns across 8 bases. CDR1 is SGHRS and CDR2 is YFSETQ in the germline V gene. V gave up 4 bases and J gave up 4 bases; unmatched junction bases: 3. The CDR3 extends over 13 amino acids.

Concerning this clone: Other DNA sequences from this sample encode an identical CDR3 as well. This chain links TRBV3-1 (or the pseudogene TRBV3-2) with TRBJ1-1; TRBD1 is a possible D gene (5 bases). Germline lookup yields CDR1 LGHDT and CDR2 YNNKEL (reference sequence). This CDR3 is built from 13 residues. The V gene lost 1 base and the J gene lost 2 bases, with 5 bases spanning the gap. CDR3 in amino acids: CASSQGTNTEAFF. The CDR3 DNA reads TGTGCCAGCAGCCAAGGGACAAACACTGAAGCTTTCTTT.

The chain's CDR3 is CAWSVSSGGAGNEQFF. CDR3 DNA: TGTGCCTGGAGTGTGTCTAGCGGGGGGGCCGGCAATGAGCAGTTCTTC. This chain joins TRBV30 and TRBJ2-1, with 12 bases that match TRBD2. Germline V gives CDR1 GTSNPN, CDR2 SVGIG (reference sequence). This CDR3 has 16 residues. The J segment lost 6 bases and the V segment lost 0 bases, leaving 6 bases of the junction unmatched.